This T cell receptor (beta chain) stems from a study of graft-versus-host responses after intestinal transplantation. Overall study findings and caveats: Graft-versus-host to host-versus-graft clonal ratios in allografts were high in patients with graft-donor T cell macrochimerism. Early post-transplant HvG declines showed an association with peak circulating GvH clone levels.

This CDR3 spans 15 amino acids. Trimming stripped 0 bases from V and 7 bases from J, with 13 bases between. The germline V gene encodes CDR1 MRHNA and CDR2 SNTAGT. As to this clone: Its antigen remains unknown.

This table comes from immunoSEQ multiplex PCR, and its TCRdb copy is limited to in-frame clones, with some not included. Of roughly 40,000 clones listed, roughly 93% were seen once; the top ten hold 3.6%. This chain connects TRBV6-4 to TRBJ2-1; no clear D. The sample in question was PBMCs, obtained 734 days after intestinal transplantation. The receptor comes from a human patient who received an intestinal transplant, so some T cells may come from the graft donor. CDR3 in DNA: TGTGCCAGCAGTGACTCGAGAGGCCTAGGGAATGAGCAGTTCTTC. Protein sequence: CASSDSRGLGNEQFF.